A few counts support the clone carrying this T cell receptor beta chain. cDNA came from about 0.46 to 1 ug RNA primed by random hexamers. The amplification used immunoSEQ multiplex PCR on TCR beta CDR3; it spanned 54 Vbeta and 13 Jbeta. TCRdb re-called the immunoSEQ multiplex PCR reads through MiXCR, storing one row per CDR3 protein. In the table there are some 400,000 distinct CDR3 sequences, approximately 85% of which are singletons. J lost 7 bases, V lost 6 bases, and 5 bases had no gene match. The CDR3 loop spans 14 amino acids. Through negative isolation, CD4+ and CD8+ T cells were obtained, while TEMRA cells were enriched using FACS. The data derive from a study of CD8 T cells in Susac syndrome.

Sequencing input: CD8+ T cells from PBMCs. The rearrangement uses TRBV12-3 or TRBV12-4 and TRBJ1-5, with 11 bases aligning to TRBD1. The sequence was obtained from a human donor with multiple sclerosis. The CDR3, as DNA: TGTGCCAGCAGAGGGACAGGGGGTTGGCAGCCCCAGCATTTT. Encoded protein: CASRGTGGWQPQHF.